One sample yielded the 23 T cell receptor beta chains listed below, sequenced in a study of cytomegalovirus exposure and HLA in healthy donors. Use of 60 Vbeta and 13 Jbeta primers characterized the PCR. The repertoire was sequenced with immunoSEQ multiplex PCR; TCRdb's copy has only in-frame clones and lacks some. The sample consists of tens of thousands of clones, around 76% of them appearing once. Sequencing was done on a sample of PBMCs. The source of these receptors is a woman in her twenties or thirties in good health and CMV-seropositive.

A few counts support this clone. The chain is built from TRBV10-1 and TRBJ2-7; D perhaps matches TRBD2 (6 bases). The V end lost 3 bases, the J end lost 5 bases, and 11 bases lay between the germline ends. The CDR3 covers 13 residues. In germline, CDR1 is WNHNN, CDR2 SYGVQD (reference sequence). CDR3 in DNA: TGCGCCAGCAGTGACGGGGACTGGGACGAGCAGTACTTC. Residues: CASSDGDWDEQYF.

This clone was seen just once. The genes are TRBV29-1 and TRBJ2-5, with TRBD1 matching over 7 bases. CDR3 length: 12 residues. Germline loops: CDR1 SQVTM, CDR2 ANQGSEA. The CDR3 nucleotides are TGCATCCTCCGACAGGGCGGACAGACCCAGTACTTC. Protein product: CILRQGGQTQYF.

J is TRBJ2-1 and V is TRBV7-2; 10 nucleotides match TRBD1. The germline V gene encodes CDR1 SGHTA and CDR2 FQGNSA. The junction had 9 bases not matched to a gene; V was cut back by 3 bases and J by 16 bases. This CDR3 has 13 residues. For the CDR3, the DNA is TGTGCCAGCAGCTTGTCAACCGGGACAGGGGATTTCTTC. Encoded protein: CASSLSTGTGDFF.

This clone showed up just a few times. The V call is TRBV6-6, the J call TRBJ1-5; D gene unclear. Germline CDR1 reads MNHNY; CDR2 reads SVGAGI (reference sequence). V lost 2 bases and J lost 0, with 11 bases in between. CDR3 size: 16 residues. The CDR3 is CASSYKSQDSNQPQHF. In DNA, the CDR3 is TGTGCCAGCAGTTACAAGTCACAAGATAGCAATCAGCCCCAGCATTTT.

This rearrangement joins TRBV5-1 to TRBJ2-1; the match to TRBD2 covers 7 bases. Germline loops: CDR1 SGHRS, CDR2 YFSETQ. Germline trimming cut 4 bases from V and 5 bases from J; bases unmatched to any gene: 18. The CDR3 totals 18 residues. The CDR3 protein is CASSRTSLTSAEDNEQFF. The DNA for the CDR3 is TGCGCCAGCAGCCGAACTTCATTAACTAGCGCCGAGGACAATGAGCAGTTCTTC.

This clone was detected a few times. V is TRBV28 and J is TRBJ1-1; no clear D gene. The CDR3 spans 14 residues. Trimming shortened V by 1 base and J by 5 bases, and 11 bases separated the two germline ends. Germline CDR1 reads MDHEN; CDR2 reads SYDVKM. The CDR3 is CASSLFSRRTEAFF. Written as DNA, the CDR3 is TGTGCCAGCAGTTTATTTAGCAGAAGGACTGAAGCTTTCTTT.

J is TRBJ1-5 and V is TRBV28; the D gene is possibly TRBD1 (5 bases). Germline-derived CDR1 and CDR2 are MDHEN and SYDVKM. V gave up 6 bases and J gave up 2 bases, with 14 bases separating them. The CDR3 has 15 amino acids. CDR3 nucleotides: TGTGCCAGCAGGTCTGCCGCACAGGGCAATCAGCCCCAGCATTTT. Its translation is CASRSAAQGNQPQHF.

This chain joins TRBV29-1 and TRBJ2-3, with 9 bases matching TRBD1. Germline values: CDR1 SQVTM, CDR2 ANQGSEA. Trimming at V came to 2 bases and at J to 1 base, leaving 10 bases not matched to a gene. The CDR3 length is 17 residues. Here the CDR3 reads CSVETGQGRVGTDTQYF. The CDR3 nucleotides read TGCAGCGTTGAAACAGGACAGGGGAGAGTAGGCACAGATACGCAGTATTTT.

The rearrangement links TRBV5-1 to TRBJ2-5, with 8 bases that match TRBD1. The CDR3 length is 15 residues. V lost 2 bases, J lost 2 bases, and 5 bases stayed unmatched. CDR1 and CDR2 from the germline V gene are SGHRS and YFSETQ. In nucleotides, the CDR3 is TGCGCCAGCAGCTTTCAGGGGGCAGAGCAAGAGACCCAGTACTTC. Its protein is CASSFQGAEQETQYF.

CDR3: CASTTDRGSYNEQFF. DNA for the CDR3: TGTGCCAGCACCACGGACAGGGGGAGCTACAATGAGCAGTTCTTC. The chain combines TRBV5-4 with TRBJ2-1; 10 bases map to TRBD1. From germline, CDR1 is SGHNT and CDR2 YYREEE (reference sequence). Germline trimming cut 6 bases from V and 3 bases from J; bases unmatched to any gene: 6. This CDR3 comprises 15 residues.

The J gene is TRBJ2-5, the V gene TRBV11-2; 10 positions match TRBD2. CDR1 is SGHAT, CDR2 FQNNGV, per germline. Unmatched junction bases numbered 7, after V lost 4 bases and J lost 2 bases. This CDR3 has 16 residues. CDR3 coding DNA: TGTGCCAGCAGCTCGCCGGGACTAGCGATTCAAGAGACCCAGTACTTC. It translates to CASSSPGLAIQETQYF.

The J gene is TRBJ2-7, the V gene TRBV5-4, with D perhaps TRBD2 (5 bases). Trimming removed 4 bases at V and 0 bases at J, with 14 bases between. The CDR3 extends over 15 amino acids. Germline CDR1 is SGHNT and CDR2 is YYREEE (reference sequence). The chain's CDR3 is CASSPLAGSSYEQYF. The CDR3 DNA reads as TGTGCCAGCAGCCCCTTGGCGGGCTCCTCCTACGAGCAGTACTTC.

CDR3: CASSYRTPEETQYF. Here the CDR3 DNA reads TGTGCCAGCAGCTACAGGACTCCGGAAGAGACCCAGTACTTC. The chain has TRBV6-5 and TRBJ2-5; tentatively, D is TRBD1 or TRBD2 (5 bases each). Trimming took 6 bases from V and 3 from J, leaving 14 bases between them. The CDR3 length is 14 residues. Germline lookup yields CDR1 MNHEY and CDR2 SVGAGI.

CDR3 bases: TGTGCCAGCAGTCGGAGGGTATCTTTCGGGGAGCTGTTTTTT. Translating gives CASSRRVSFGELFF. The chain is built from TRBV27 and TRBJ2-2; D is perhaps TRBD2 (6 bases). V dropped 5 bases and J dropped 7 bases, with 14 bases sitting between them. This CDR3 region has 14 residues. CDR1 and CDR2 from the germline V gene are MNHEY and SMNVEV (reference sequence).

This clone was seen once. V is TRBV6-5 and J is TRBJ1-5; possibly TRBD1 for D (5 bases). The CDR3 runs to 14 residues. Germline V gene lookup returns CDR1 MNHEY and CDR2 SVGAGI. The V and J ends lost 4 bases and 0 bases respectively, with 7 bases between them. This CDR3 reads CASSSGDSNQPQHF. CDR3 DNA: TGTGCCAGCAGTTCGGGGGATAGCAATCAGCCCCAGCATTTT.

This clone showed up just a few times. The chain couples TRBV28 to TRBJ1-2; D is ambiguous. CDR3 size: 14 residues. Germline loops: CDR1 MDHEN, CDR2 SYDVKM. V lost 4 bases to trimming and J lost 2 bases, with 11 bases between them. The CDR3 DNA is TGTGCCAGCAGTTCAAATGACGGGAACTATGGCTACACCTTC. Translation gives CASSSNDGNYGYTF.

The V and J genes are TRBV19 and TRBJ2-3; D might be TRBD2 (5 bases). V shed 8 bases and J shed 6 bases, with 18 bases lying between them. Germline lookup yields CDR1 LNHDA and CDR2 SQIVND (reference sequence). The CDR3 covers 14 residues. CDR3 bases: TGTGCCAGTGGCCAAGCGGTACGGTCGGATACGCAGTATTTT. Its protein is CASGQAVRSDTQYF.

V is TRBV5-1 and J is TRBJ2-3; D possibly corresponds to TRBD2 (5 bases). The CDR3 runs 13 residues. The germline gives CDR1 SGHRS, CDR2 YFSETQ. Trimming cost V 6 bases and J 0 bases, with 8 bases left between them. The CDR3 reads CASKEVSTDTQYF. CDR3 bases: TGCGCCAGCAAGGAGGTCAGCACAGATACGCAGTATTTT.

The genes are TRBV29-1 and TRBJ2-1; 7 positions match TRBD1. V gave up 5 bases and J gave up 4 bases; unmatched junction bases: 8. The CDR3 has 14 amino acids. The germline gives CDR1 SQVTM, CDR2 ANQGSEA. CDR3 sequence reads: CSVRTGSLYNEQFF. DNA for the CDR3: TGCAGCGTTCGGACAGGCAGCCTTTACAATGAGCAGTTCTTC.

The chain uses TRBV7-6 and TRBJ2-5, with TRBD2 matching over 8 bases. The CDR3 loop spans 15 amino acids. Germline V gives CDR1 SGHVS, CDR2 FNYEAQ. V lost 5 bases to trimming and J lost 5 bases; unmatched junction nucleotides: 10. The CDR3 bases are TGTGCCAGCAGCAGGGGACTAGACGGTCGGGAGACCCAGTACTTC. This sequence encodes CASSRGLDGRETQYF.

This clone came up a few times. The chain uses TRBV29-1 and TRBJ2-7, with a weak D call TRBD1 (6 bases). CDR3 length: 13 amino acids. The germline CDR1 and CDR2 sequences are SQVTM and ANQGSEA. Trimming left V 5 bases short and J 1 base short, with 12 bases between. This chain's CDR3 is CSVQTGLSYEQYF. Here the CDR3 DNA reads TGCAGCGTTCAGACAGGCCTTTCCTACGAGCAGTACTTC.

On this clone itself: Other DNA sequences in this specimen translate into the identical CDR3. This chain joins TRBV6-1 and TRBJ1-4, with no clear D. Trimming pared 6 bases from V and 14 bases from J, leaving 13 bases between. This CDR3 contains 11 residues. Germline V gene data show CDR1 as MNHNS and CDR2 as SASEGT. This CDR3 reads CASSHTMVLFF. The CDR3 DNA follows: TGTGCCAGCAGCCACACCATGGTTCTGTTTTTT.

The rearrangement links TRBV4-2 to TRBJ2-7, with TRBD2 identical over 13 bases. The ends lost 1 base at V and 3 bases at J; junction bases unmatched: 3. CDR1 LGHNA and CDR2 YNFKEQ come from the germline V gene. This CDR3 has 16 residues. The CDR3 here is CASSQGTSGGLYEQYF. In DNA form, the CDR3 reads TGTGCCAGCAGCCAAGGGACTAGCGGGGGCCTCTACGAGCAGTACTTC.